This entry concerns a single T cell receptor (beta chain). Its antigen is still unknown. The data are from a study of T cell repertoires and HLA-DP antigens. The CDR3 is made up of 13 amino acids. CDR1 is MDHEN and CDR2 is SYDVKM in the germline V gene. V gave up 11 bases and J gave up 5 bases, with 16 bases separating them. Profiled with immunoSEQ multiplex PCR; TCRdb holds only in-frame clones, not every one. Altogether 65,000 to 95,000 clones are present, around three quarters being singletons, with the ten largest covering roughly 1.5%. This clonotype was obtained from a man aged 55 to 70 in good health and CMV-seronegative. The rearrangement joins TRBV28 to TRBJ1-5; possibly TRBD1 for D (5 bases). The sample taken for sequencing was CD4+ T cells from PBMCs. The CDR3 DNA reads TGTGCCTGCTGGGGGGGGGATCATCAGCCCCAGCATTTT. This codes for CACWGGDHQPQHF.